The following is a TCR beta chain sequence with its context. The multiple sclerosis controls comprised treatment-naive patients whose relapsing-remitting disease was stable or active. TEMRA cells were FACS-enriched, and CD8+ and CD4+ T cells were isolated negatively. The sample belongs to a study of CD8 T cells in Susac syndrome. An input of 0.5 to 1 ug of RNA was subjected to reverse transcription using random hexamers. Amplification of TCR beta CDR3 across 54 Vbeta and 13 Jbeta was performed with immunoSEQ multiplex PCR. TCRdb ran MiXCR on the immunoSEQ multiplex PCR reads and lists one entry per CDR3 protein. Of under 250,000 distinct CDR3 sequences listed, approximately 92% are singletons. Per germline, CDR1 SGHNT and CDR2 YENEEA. The length of the CDR3 is 13 residues. Trimming cost V 8 bases and J 2 bases, with 11 bases left between them.

The receptor's source is a human donor with multiple sclerosis. The rearrangement uses TRBV11-3 and TRBJ2-3, with a weak D call TRBD1 (5 bases). The sample taken for sequencing was CD4+ T cells from PBMCs. The CDR3: CASRRQITDTQYF. CDR3 bases: TGTGCCAGCCGGAGACAGATCACAGATACGCAGTATTTT.